The 26 T cell receptor beta chains listed next were all sequenced from one sample in a study of CD8+CD57+ T cells in acquired aplastic anemia. Genomic DNA was employed as the template in profiling TCR beta VDJ and CDR3. TCRdb itself ran the reads through MiXCR, one entry per CDR3 protein. In the table there are 130,000 or so distinct CDR3 sequences, around two fifths of which are singletons. The sequencing input was sorted CD4+, CD8+, or CD8+CD57+ T cells (not recorded which) from PBMCs. The receptors originated from a human donor in good health, serving as a control.

The sample holds many counts of this clonotype. The rearrangement links TRBV2 to TRBJ2-5, with 8 bases that match TRBD1. The CDR3 is 14 residues long. V dropped 5 bases and J dropped 0; count of bases not matched to a gene: 2. Germline assignment: CDR1 SNHLY and CDR2 FYNNEI. The CDR3: CASSRDRNQETQYF. CDR3 DNA: TGTGCCAGCAGTAGGGACAGGAACCAAGAGACCCAGTACTTC.

This clonotype showed up many times. The V gene is TRBV30, the J gene TRBJ2-1; D not resolved. With 2 bases removed from V and 8 bases from J, the gap between germline ends came to 10 bases. Germline loops: CDR1 GTSNPN, CDR2 SVGIG (reference sequence). The CDR3 is 12 amino acids. CDR3 loop: CAWSTPFDEQFF. CDR3 DNA sequence: TGTGCCTGGAGTACCCCGTTCGATGAGCAGTTCTTC. Full variable domain (rest looked up from reference TRBV30 and TRBJ2-1): SQTIHQWPATLVQPVGSPLSLECTVEGTSNPNLYWYRQAAGRGLQLLFYSVGIGQISSEVPQNLSASRPQDRQFILSSKKLLLSDSGFYLCAWSTPFDEQFFGPGTRLTVL.

This clonotype turned up a few times. The J gene is TRBJ2-1, the V gene TRBV11-2; 8 nucleotides match TRBD2. The CDR3 runs 17 residues. CDR1 SGHAT and CDR2 FQNNGV come from the germline V gene. After removal of 0 bases from V and 9 bases from J, the junction contained 13 bases not matched to a gene. As DNA, the CDR3 is TGTGCCAGCAGCTTAGATAGCGCCGGGAGGGCCTTCGGTGAGCAGTTCTTC. This codes for CASSLDSAGRAFGEQFF.

This clonotype was counted only a few times. The J gene is TRBJ2-2, the V gene TRBV5-1; D call uncertain. V shed 0 bases and J shed 4 bases, with 10 bases lying between them. Germline values: CDR1 SGHRS, CDR2 YFSETQ. The CDR3 has 15 residues. The CDR3 spells CASSLGSGSTGELFF. CDR3 in DNA: TGCGCCAGCAGCTTGGGGTCCGGAAGCACCGGGGAGCTGTTTTTT.

In this sample, this clonotype turned up a few times. The rearrangement joins TRBV30 to TRBJ1-2, with 7 bases identical to TRBD1. CDR1 is GTSNPN and CDR2 is SVGIG in the germline V gene (reference sequence). This CDR3 region has 15 residues. The trim removed 2 bases at V and 2 bases at J, leaving 8 bases unmatched. The CDR3 loop reads CAWSTLIRGNYGYTF. The CDR3 region has the DNA TGTGCCTGGAGTACCTTAATCAGGGGGAACTATGGCTACACCTTC.

This clonotype was observed many times. The chain employs TRBV3-1 and TRBJ1-4, with D unresolved. Germline V gene data show CDR1 as LGHDT and CDR2 as YNNKEL (reference sequence). This CDR3 contains 14 residues. V gave up 1 base and J gave up 0 bases, with 3 bases separating them. The CDR3 protein is CASSQATTNEKLFF. Written as DNA, the CDR3 is TGTGCCAGCAGCCAAGCCACAACTAATGAAAAACTGTTTTTT.

The chain is built from TRBV24-1 and TRBJ1-5, with D maybe TRBD1 (6 bases). V lost 5 bases and J lost 11, with 18 bases in between. The CDR3 spans 14 residues. Germline CDR1 KGHDR, CDR2 SFDVKD. The CDR3 coding sequence is TGTGCCACCAGTGTTTCAGGGGCAGGAGAGACCCAGCATTTT. Its protein is CATSVSGAGETQHF.

J is TRBJ1-1 and V is TRBV12-3 or TRBV12-4; D is unresolved. V lost 5 bases, J lost 11 bases, and 15 bases lay in between. CDR3 length equals 12 residues. The CDR3 DNA is TGTGCCAGCAGTCCTCAATGGGATGGGGCTTTCTTT. This gives the protein CASSPQWDGAFF.

The gene calls are TRBV2 and TRBJ1-2, with D unclear. The CDR3 length is 11 residues. From germline, CDR1 is SNHLY and CDR2 FYNNEI. Trimming took off 7 bases at V and 5 bases at J, with 8 bases between the two ends. In nucleotides, the CDR3 is TGTGCCAGCACCACAGCTTATGGCTACACCTTC. Protein sequence: CASTTAYGYTF.

This chain uses TRBV24-1 with TRBJ1-2, with D hard to call. V was shortened by 4 bases and J by 4 bases, with 12 bases between the two germline ends. In germline, CDR1 is KGHDR, CDR2 SFDVKD. The CDR3 length is 14 residues. CDR3 loop: CATSDHDGFYGYTF. CDR3 bases: TGTGCCACCAGTGACCATGACGGGTTCTATGGCTACACCTTC.

The chain uses TRBV12-3 or TRBV12-4 and TRBJ2-1; TRBD2 agrees at 12 bases. This CDR3 is built from 19 residues. The ends lost 4 bases at V and 0 bases at J; junction bases unmatched: 10. CDR3 bases: TGTGCCAGCAGTTCCACCGCGCGGGGACTAGCGGGCTCCTACAATGAGCAGTTCTTC. As protein: CASSSTARGLAGSYNEQFF.

This clonotype was seen repeatedly, ten times or more. At one end the junction does not follow the germline gene, possibly because of a read error. This chain connects TRBV2 to TRBJ2-7; 12 bases align to TRBD2. The CDR3 has 13 residues. Looked up from germline, CDR1 is SNHLY and CDR2 is FYNNEI. The CDR3 DNA reads as TGTGCCAGCAGTTCCGGACTAGCGGGACTAAACTCCTTC. Its translation: CASSSGLAGLNSF. The full variable domain, with the rest looked up from reference TRBV2 and TRBJ2-7, is EPEVTQTPSHQVTQMGQEVILRCVPISNHLYFYWYRQILGQKVEFLVSFYNNEISEKSEIFDDQFSVERPDGSNFTLKIRSTKLEDSAMYFCASSSGLAGLNSFGPGTRLTVT.

To note about this clonotype: Mismatch with germline at one junction end may stem from a read error. V gene TRBV10-3 combines with J gene TRBJ1-6; TRBD1 is a possible D gene (5 bases). There are 15 residues in the CDR3. The germline gives CDR1 ENHRY, CDR2 SYGVKD. The CDR3 loop is CAISEKGPSNSPLHF. CDR3 sequence (DNA): TGCGCCATCAGTGAGAAGGGACCGAGCAATTCACCCCTCCACTTT.

This clonotype was counted a few times. The chain links TRBV9 to TRBJ2-7; tentative D call: TRBD1 (6 bases). This CDR3 region has 15 residues. Germline V gene data show CDR1 as SGDLS and CDR2 as YYNGEE. V lost 2 bases and J lost 0, with 12 bases in between. The chain's CDR3 is CASSVLGGSSYEQYF. Here the CDR3 DNA reads TGTGCCAGCAGCGTGCTAGGGGGAAGCTCCTACGAGCAGTACTTC. The variable domain in full, with the rest retrieved from reference TRBV9 and TRBJ2-7, is DSGVTQTPKHLITATGQRVTLRCSPRSGDLSVYWYQQSLDQGLQFLIQYYNGEERAKGNILERFSAQQFPDLHSELNLSSLELGDSALYFCASSVLGGSSYEQYFGPGTRLTVT.

This clonotype was recorded at least ten times. At one end, the junction sequence differs from germline, possibly due to a read error. The rearrangement uses TRBV24-1 and TRBJ1-2; 10 bases align to TRBD1. This CDR3 is 9 amino acids long. Looked up from germline, CDR1 is KGHDR and CDR2 is SFDVKD. CDR3 in DNA: TGTGCCACTGGACAGGGGGGTTTCTTC. As protein: CATGQGGFF.

The chain carries TRBV10-3 and TRBJ2-1; no definite D call. V was cut by 1 base and J by 0 bases, with 10 bases left in between. CDR3 length equals 16 residues. Germline-derived CDR1 and CDR2 are ENHRY and SYGVKD. The CDR3 DNA reads TGTGCCATCAGTGAGTTAGGAGCGAACTCCTACAATGAGCAGTTCTTC. Protein sequence: CAISELGANSYNEQFF.

The chain combines TRBV12-3 or TRBV12-4 with TRBJ2-1; D is undetermined. This CDR3 has 13 residues. Trimming stripped 7 bases from V and 8 bases from J, with 15 bases between. The CDR3 coding sequence is TGTGCCAGCACCACGTGGGGTTGGCATGAGCAGTTCTTC. Translation gives CASTTWGWHEQFF.

This clonotype was detected once. This chain joins TRBV19 and TRBJ1-5; D gene unclear. Deletions cut 7 bases from V and 0 bases from J, with 10 bases between. Germline loops: CDR1 LNHDA, CDR2 SQIVND (reference sequence). The CDR3 is 14 residues long. The CDR3, as DNA: TGTGCCAGTACCCCCTGGGATAGCAATCAGCCCCAGCATTTT. As protein: CASTPWDSNQPQHF.

V and J are TRBV24-1 and TRBJ2-2, with D perhaps matching TRBD1 (6 bases). V lost 6 bases to trimming and J lost 5 bases, with 15 bases between them. From germline, CDR1 is KGHDR and CDR2 SFDVKD. This CDR3 comprises 15 residues. CDR3 sequence: CATSLSRGLTGELFF. CDR3 sequence (DNA): TGTGCCACCAGTTTAAGCAGGGGATTGACCGGGGAGCTGTTTTTT.

The chain joins TRBV19 to TRBJ2-7; D is possibly TRBD2 (6 bases). V was pared by 4 bases and J by 0 bases, with 16 bases between. The CDR3 has 16 amino acids. The germline gives CDR1 LNHDA, CDR2 SQIVND (reference sequence). CDR3 in DNA: TGTGCCAGTAGTACCCAGACTAGTGCATACTCCTACGAGCAGTACTTC. This codes for CASSTQTSAYSYEQYF.

Regarding this clonotype: A much larger clone differs from this one at a single base, so this may be a read error. This chain uses TRBV20-1 with TRBJ1-1; D may be TRBD1 (5 bases). Germline CDR1 DFQATT, CDR2 SNEGSKA (reference sequence). The V and J ends lost 4 bases and 5 bases respectively, with 11 bases between them. This CDR3 comprises 12 residues. This CDR3 reads CSATGRGTEAFF. The DNA of the CDR3 is TGCAGTGCTACCGGACGGGGGACTGAAGCTTTCTTT.

This clonotype was found once. This may come from a read error, since a much larger clone is one base off. V usage is TRBV19 and J usage is TRBJ1-1, with D hard to call. The V gene's germline CDR1 is LNHDA and CDR2 SQIVND (reference sequence). This CDR3 has 15 residues. V was clipped by 4 bases and J by 1 base, with 13 bases between them. CDR3 sequence reads: CASSKAGVRNTEAFF. The CDR3 DNA reads as TGTGCCAGTAGTAAAGCCGGGGTACGGAACACTGAAGCTTTCTTT.

This clonotype was detected ten times or more. For the CDR3, the DNA is TGTGCCAGCAGGCGGACTGTTCGCTACGAGCAGTACTTC. It codes for CASRRTVRYEQYF. The chain has TRBV2 and TRBJ2-7; a possible D gene is TRBD2 (5 bases). Germline CDR1 is SNHLY and CDR2 is FYNNEI. With 6 bases removed from V and 3 bases from J, the gap between germline ends came to 12 bases. The length of the CDR3 is 13 residues.

This clonotype occurred many times. The chain has TRBV9 and TRBJ2-3; 12 bases map to TRBD2. Trimming removed 4 bases from V and 1 base from J; junction bases left unmatched: 4. CDR1 and CDR2 (germline): SGDLS, YYNGEE. The CDR3 covers 16 residues. The CDR3 sequence is CASSNLAGGGTDTQYF. DNA of the CDR3: TGTGCCAGCAGCAACCTAGCGGGGGGGGGCACAGATACGCAGTATTTT.

This chain connects TRBV11-1 to TRBJ2-7, with TRBD1 matching 12 bases. Germline CDR1 and CDR2: SGHAT and FQDESV (reference sequence). Losses at the gene ends were 4 bases for V and 7 bases for J; bases not matched to a gene: 11. This CDR3 has 16 amino acids. CDR3 bases: TGTGCCAGCAGCTCCATTACCGGGACAGGGGGCCTGGAGCAGTACTTC. Its protein is CASSSITGTGGLEQYF.

Many counts were recorded for this clonotype. The chain carries TRBV20-1 and TRBJ2-7; D is uncertain. CDR1 and CDR2 from the germline V gene are DFQATT and SNEGSKA (reference sequence). This CDR3 has 11 amino acids. V was cut by 3 bases and J by 3 bases, with 6 bases left in between. The CDR3 DNA reads TGCAGTGCTAGCAAAAACTACGAGCAGTACTTC. As protein: CSASKNYEQYF.